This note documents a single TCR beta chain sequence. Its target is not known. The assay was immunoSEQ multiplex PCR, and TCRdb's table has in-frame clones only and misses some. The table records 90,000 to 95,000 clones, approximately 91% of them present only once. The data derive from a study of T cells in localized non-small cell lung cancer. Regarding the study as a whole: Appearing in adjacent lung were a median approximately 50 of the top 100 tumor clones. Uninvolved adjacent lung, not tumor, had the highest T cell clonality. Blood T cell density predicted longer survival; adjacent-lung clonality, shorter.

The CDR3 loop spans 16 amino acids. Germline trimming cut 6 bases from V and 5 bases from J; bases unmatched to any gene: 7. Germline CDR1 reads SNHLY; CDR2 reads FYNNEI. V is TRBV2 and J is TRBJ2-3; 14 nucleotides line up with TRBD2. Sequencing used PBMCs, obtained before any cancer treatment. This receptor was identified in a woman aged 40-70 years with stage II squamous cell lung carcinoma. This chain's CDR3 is CASSRLAGGPGDTQYF. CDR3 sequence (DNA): TGTGCCAGCAGCAGACTAGCGGGGGGGCCGGGAGATACGCAGTATTTT.